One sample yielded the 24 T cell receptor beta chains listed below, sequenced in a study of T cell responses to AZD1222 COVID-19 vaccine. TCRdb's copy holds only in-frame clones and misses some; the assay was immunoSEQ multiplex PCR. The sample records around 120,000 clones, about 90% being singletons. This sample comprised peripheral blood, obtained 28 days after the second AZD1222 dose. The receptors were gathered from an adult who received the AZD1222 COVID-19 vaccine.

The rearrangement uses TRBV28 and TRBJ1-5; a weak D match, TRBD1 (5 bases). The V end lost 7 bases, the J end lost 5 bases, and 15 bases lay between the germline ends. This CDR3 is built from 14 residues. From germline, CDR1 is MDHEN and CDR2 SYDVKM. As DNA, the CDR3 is TGTGCCAGCAATCCCGGGCAGGGCCATCAGCCCCAGCATTTT. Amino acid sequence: CASNPGQGHQPQHF.

Here the CDR3 DNA reads TGCGCCAGCAGCCAAGATTTCGTTTCTGGGGCCAACGTCCTGACTTTC. This gives the protein CASSQDFVSGANVLTF. The V gene is TRBV4-3, the J gene TRBJ2-6, with unresolved D. The V end was cut by 0 bases, the J end by 1 base, with 7 bases between. CDR3 length equals 16 residues. Germline V gives CDR1 LGHNA, CDR2 YSLEER.

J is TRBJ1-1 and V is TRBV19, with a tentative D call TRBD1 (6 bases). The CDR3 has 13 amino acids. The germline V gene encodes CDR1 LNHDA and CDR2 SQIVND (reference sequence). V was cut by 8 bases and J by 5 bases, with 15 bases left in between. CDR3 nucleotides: TGTGCCAGTGGCAACGGGGGGCAAACTGAAGCTTTCTTT. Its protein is CASGNGGQTEAFF.

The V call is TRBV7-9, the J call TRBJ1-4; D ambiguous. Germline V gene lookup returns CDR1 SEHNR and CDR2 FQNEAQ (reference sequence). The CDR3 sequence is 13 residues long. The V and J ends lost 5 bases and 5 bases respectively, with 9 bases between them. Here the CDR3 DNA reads TGTGCCAGCAGCCGCCGGTTAAATGAAAAACTGTTTTTT. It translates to CASSRRLNEKLFF.

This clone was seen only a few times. CDR3 sequence reads: CASSYTAANSNQPQHF. The CDR3, as DNA: TGTGCCAGCAGTTACACCGCGGCCAATAGCAATCAGCCCCAGCATTTT. This sequence joins TRBV6-5 and TRBJ1-5; D remains ambiguous. CDR1 MNHEY and CDR2 SVGAGI come from the germline V gene. Trimming shortened V by 2 bases and J by 0 bases, and 11 bases separated the two germline ends. There are 16 residues in the CDR3.

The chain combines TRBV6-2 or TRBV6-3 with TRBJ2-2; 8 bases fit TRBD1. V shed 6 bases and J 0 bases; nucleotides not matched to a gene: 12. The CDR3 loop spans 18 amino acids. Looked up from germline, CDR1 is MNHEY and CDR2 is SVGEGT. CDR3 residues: CASRPSMQTGANTGELFF. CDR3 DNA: TGTGCCAGCAGACCTTCGATGCAGACAGGGGCGAACACCGGGGAGCTGTTTTTT.

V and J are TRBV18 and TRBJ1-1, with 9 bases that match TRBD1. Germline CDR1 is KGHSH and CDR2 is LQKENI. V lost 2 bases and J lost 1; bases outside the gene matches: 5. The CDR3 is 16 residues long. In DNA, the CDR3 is TGTGCCAGCTCACCAGAACAGGGGGCCTGGAACACTGAAGCTTTCTTT. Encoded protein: CASSPEQGAWNTEAFF. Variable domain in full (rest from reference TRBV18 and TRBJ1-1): NAGVMQNPRHLVRRRGQEARLRCSPMKGHSHVYWYRQLPEEGLKFMVYLQKENIIDESGMPKERFSAEFPKEGPSILRIQQVVRGDSAAYFCASSPEQGAWNTEAFFGQGTRLTVV.

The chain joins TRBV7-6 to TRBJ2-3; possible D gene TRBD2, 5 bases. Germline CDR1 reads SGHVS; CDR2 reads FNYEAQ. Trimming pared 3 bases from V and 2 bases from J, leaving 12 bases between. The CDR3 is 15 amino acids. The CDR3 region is CASSFTGSFTDTQYF. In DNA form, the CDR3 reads TGTGCCAGCAGCTTTACGGGGTCTTTCACAGATACGCAGTATTTT. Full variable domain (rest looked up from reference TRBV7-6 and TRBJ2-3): GAGVSQSPRYKVTKRGQDVALRCDPISGHVSLYWYRQALGQGPEFLTYFNYEAQQDKSGLPNDRFSAERPEGSISTLTIQRTEQRDSAMYRCASSFTGSFTDTQYFGPGTRLTVL.

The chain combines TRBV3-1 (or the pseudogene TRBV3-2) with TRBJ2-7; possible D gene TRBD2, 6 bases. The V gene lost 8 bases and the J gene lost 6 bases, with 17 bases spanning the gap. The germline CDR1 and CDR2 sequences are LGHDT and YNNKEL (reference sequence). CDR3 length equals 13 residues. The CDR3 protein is CASSQAPGLEQYF. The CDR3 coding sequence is TGTGCCAGCTCCCAAGCCCCGGGACTCGAGCAGTACTTC.

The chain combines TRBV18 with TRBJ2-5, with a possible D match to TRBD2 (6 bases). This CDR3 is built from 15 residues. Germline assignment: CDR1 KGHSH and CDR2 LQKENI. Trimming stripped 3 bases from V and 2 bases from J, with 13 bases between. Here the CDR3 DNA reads TGTGCCAGCTCACCCATCCGGGACTCTCAAGAGACCCAGTACTTC. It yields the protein CASSPIRDSQETQYF.

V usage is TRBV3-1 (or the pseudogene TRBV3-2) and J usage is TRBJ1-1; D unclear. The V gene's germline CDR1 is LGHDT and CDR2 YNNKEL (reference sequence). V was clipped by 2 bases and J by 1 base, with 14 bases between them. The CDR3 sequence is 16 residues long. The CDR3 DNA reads TGTGCCAGCAGCCAATCTGTGTACAGAACGAACACTGAAGCTTTCTTT. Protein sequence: CASSQSVYRTNTEAFF.

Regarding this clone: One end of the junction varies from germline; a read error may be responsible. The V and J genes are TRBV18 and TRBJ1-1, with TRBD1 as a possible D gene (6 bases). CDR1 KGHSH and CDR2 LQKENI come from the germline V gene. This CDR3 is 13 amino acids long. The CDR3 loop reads CASSPGTPGGSVF. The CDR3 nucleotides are TGTGCCAGCTCACCCGGGACACCGGGCGGGTCGGTCTTT.

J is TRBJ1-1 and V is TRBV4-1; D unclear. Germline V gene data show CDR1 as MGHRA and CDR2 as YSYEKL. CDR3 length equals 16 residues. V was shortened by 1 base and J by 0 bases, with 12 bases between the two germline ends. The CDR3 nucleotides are TGCGCCAGCAGCCAAGTCTGGACGGCCATGAACACTGAAGCTTTCTTT. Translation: CASSQVWTAMNTEAFF.

The CDR3 protein is CASSGQGLNYGYTF. The CDR3 DNA sequence: TGTGCCAGCAGCGGACAGGGACTTAACTATGGCTACACCTTC. The J gene is TRBJ1-2, the V gene TRBV6-2 or TRBV6-3; 8 bases align to TRBD1. The CDR3 runs 14 residues. Germline V gene sequence: CDR1 MNHEY, CDR2 SVGEGT. Trimming took 6 bases from V and 1 from J; bases not matched to a gene: 4.

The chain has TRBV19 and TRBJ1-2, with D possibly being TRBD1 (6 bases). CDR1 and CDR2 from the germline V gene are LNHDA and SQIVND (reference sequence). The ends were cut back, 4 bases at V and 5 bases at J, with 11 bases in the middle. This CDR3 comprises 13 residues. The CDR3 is CASSTDRRYGYTF. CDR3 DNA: TGTGCCAGTAGTACGGACAGAAGATATGGCTACACCTTC.

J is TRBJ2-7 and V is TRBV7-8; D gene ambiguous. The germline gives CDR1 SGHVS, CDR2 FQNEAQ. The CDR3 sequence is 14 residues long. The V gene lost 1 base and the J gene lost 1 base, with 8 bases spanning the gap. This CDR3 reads CASSLVLGSYEQYF. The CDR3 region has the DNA TGTGCCAGCAGCTTAGTACTGGGGTCCTACGAGCAGTACTTC.

The CDR3, as DNA: TGTGCCAGCGAGGGGGGGTATGAAAAACTGTTTTTT. This gives the protein CASEGGYEKLFF. The chain recombines TRBV2 with TRBJ1-4; tentatively, D is TRBD1 (6 bases). Trimming pared 8 bases from V and 6 bases from J, leaving 10 bases between. This CDR3 contains 12 residues. Germline-derived CDR1 and CDR2 are SNHLY and FYNNEI.

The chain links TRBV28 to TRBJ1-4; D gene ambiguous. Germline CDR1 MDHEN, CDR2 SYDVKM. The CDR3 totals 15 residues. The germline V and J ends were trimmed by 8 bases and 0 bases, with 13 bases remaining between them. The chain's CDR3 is CASRTPATTNEKLFF. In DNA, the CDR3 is TGTGCCAGCCGCACGCCAGCCACAACTAATGAAAAACTGTTTTTT.

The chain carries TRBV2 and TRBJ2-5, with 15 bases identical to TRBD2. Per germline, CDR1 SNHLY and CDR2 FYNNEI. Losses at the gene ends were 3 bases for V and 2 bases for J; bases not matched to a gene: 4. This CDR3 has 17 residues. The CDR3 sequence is CASSDPGLAGGQETQYF. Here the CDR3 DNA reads TGTGCCAGCAGTGACCCTGGACTAGCGGGGGGGCAAGAGACCCAGTACTTC.

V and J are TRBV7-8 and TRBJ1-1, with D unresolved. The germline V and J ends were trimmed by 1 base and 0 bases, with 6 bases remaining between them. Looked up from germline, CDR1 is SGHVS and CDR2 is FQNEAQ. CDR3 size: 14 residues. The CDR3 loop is CASSLVGVNTEAFF. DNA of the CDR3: TGTGCCAGCAGCTTAGTTGGTGTGAACACTGAAGCTTTCTTT.

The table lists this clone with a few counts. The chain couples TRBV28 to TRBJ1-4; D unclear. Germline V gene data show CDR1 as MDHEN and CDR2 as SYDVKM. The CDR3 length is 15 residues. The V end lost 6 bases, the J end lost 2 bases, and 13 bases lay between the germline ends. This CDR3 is CASRNGPPTNEKLFF. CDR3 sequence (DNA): TGTGCCAGCAGGAATGGACCACCGACTAATGAAAAACTGTTTTTT. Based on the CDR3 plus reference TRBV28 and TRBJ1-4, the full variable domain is DVKVTQSSRYLVKRTGEKVFLECVQDMDHENMFWYRQDPGLGLRLIYFSYDVKMKEKGDIPEGYSVSREKKERFSLILESASTNQTSMYLCASRNGPPTNEKLFFGSGTQLSVL.

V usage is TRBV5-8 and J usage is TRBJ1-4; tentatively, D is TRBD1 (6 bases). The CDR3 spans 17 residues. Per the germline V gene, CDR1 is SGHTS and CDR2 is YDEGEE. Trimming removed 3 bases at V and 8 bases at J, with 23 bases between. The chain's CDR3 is CASSWGGRRALTEKLFF. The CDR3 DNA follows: TGTGCCAGCAGCTGGGGGGGGCGAAGGGCCCTTACCGAAAAACTGTTTTTT. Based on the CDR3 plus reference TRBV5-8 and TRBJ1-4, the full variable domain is EAGVTQSPTHLIKTRGQQATLRCSPISGHTSVYWYQQALGLGLQFLLWYDEGEERNRGNFPPRFSGRQFPNYSSELNVNALELEDSALYLCASSWGGRRALTEKLFFGSGTQLSVL.

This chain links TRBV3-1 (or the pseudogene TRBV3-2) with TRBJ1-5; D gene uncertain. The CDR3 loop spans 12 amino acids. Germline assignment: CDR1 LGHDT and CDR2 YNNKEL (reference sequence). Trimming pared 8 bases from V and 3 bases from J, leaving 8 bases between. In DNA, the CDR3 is TGTGCCAGCTCAAGGACCAATCAGCCCCAGCATTTT. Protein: CASSRTNQPQHF.

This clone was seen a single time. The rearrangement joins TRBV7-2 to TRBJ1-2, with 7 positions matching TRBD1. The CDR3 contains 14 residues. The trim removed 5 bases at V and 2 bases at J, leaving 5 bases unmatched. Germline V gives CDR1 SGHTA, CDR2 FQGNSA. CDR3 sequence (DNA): TGTGCCAGCAGCCCACGGACAGGCAACTATGGCTACACCTTC. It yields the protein CASSPRTGNYGYTF.